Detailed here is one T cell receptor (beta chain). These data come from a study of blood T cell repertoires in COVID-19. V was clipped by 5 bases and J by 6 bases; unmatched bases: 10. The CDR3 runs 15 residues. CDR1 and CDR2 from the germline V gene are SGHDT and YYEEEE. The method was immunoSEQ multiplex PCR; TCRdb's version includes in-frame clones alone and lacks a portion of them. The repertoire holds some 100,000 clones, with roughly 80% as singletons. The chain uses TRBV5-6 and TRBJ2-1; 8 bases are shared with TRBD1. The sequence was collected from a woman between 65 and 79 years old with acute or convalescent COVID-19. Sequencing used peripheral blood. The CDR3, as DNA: TGTGCCAGCAGTTTTGACAGGGGTAGTTTCAATGAGCAGTTCTTC. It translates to CASSFDRGSFNEQFF.